The T cell receptor beta chain under discussion was sequenced for a study of cytomegalovirus exposure and HLA in healthy donors. Regarding the study as a whole: Later analysis found that TCR beta chains associated with HLA were more clonally expanded than other, equally common chains.

Germline values: CDR1 SGHNT, CDR2 YYREEE (reference sequence). The ends lost 4 bases at V and 4 bases at J; junction bases unmatched: 6. CDR3 length: 14 residues. On this clone itself: Its target is not known.

It was with 60 Vbeta and 13 Jbeta primers that the PCR ran. Authors' processing steps: Roughly 11 million of the 60 million to 80 million unique TCR beta chains counted in a later analysis were shared. The protocol was immunoSEQ multiplex PCR, while the TCRdb copy is restricted to in-frame clones and leaves out a portion. The DNA gave D and trimming, while V, J and clone size come from that table. Seen here are about 160,000 clones, about four fifths observed once, and the top ten hold roughly 5%. Sequenced sample: PBMCs. This TCR derives from a man aged 30 to 39 in good health and CMV-seronegative. The rearrangement uses TRBV5-4 and TRBJ1-1; 8 nucleotides match TRBD1. CDR3 DNA sequence: TGTGCCAGCAGCATCCAGGGGGCGGGCACTGAAGCTTTCTTT. Translating it yields CASSIQGAGTEAFF. The full variable domain, with the rest looked up from reference TRBV5-4 and TRBJ1-1, is ETGVTQSPTHLIKTRGQQVTLRCSSQSGHNTVSWYQQALGQGPQFIFQYYREEENGRGNFPPRFSGLQFPNYSSELNVNALELDDSALYLCASSIQGAGTEAFFGQGTRLTVV.